This TCR beta chain was recovered during a study of T cells in Graves' hyperthyroidism and ophthalmopathy. Findings and limits, study-wide: The authors' 13 V-J model separated ophthalmopathy from stable hyperthyroidism.

Of note for this clonotype: The antigen is unknown.

Amplified TCR beta CDR3 regions came from RNA transcripts. The TCR CDR3 first-round RT-PCR relied on the HTBI primer set. TCRdb recomputed calls from the multiplex PCR reads with MiXCR, one row per CDR3 protein. Of about 570,000 distinct CDR3 sequences listed, approximately 44% are singletons. This clonotype was obtained from an adult woman with Graves' disease, either hyperthyroidism or ophthalmopathy (not recorded which). The sequencing sample was made of peripheral blood or thyroid tissue (not recorded which).

CDR3 DNA: TGTGCCATCAGTGCTACCCAGGGGGCTAACTATGGCTACACCTTC. Its translation is CAISATQGANYGYTF. The J gene is TRBJ1-2, the V gene TRBV10-3; TRBD1 matches at 7 bases. With 4 bases clipped from V and 0 bases from J, the junction kept 5 bases outside the gene matches. From germline, CDR1 is ENHRY and CDR2 SYGVKD. The CDR3 totals 15 residues.